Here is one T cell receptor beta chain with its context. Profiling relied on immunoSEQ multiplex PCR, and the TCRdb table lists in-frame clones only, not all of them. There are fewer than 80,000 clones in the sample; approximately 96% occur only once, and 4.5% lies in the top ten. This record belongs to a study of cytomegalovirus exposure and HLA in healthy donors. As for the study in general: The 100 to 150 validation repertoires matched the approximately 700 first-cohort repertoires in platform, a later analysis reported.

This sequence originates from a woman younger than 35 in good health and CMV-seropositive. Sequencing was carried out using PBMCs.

The CDR3 bases are TGCGCCAGCAGCCCGACAGGGGCCAAAGGAGGGTGGTTCTTC. This translates into CASSPTGAKGGWFF. This chain connects TRBV4-1 to TRBJ2-1; 8 nucleotides agree with TRBD1. V shed 4 bases and J 15 bases; nucleotides not matched to a gene: 14. Per the germline V gene, CDR1 is MGHRA and CDR2 is YSYEKL. The CDR3 is 14 amino acids.